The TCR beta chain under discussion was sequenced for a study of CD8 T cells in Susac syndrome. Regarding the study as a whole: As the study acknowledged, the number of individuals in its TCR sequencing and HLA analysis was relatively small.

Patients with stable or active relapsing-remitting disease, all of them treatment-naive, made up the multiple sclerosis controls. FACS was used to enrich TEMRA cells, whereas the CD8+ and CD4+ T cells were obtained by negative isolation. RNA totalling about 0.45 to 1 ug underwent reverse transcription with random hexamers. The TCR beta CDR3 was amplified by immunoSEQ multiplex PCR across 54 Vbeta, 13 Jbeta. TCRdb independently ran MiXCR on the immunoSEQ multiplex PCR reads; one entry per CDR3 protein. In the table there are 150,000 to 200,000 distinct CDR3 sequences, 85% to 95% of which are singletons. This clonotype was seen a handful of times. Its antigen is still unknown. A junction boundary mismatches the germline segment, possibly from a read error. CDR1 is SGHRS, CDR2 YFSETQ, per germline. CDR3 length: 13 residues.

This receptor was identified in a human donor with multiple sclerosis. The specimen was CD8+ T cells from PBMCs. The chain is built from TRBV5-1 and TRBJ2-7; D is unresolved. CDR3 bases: TGTGCCAGCAGTTTAGACGGTACCTACGAGCAGTACTTC. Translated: CASSLDGTYEQYF.